Listed below are T cell receptor beta chains from one sample, sequenced in a study of Tregs in tolerant kidney transplant recipients. Generated by immunoSEQ multiplex PCR, the TCRdb table keeps only in-frame clones and is missing some. The sample includes roughly 64,000 clones, more than 70% of them seen just once. The sample in question was CD4+ T cells from blood (PBMCs), obtained 6 months after the transplant. These receptors all stem from a human patient who received a combined kidney and bone marrow transplant. Some T cells may possibly be graft donor cells. The CDR3 runs from the conserved cysteine through the conserved F or W. The D gene is left open where the match is weak. Clone size appears in some rows only: once, few, many, or a class for an expanded clone.

CDR3nt: TGTGCCAGCAGTGACCAGGGGACAGGGCTGAGCTCCTATAATTCCCCCCTCCACTTT
CDR3aa: CASSDQGTGLSSYNSPLHF
v_gene: TRBV2
abundance: NA
d_gene: TRBD1
j_gene: TRBJ1-6

CDR3nt: TGTGCCAGCAGCCCCTCTAGCGGGGGGGCAGATACGCAGTATTTT
CDR3aa: CASSPSSGGADTQYF
v_gene: TRBV7-3
abundance: NA
d_gene: TRBD2
j_gene: TRBJ2-3

CDR3nt: TGTGCCAGCACTCCAGGGATTAGCCTTTATGGCTACACCTTC
CDR3aa: CASTPGISLYGYTF
v_gene: TRBV2
abundance: NA
d_gene: NA
j_gene: TRBJ1-2

CDR3nt: TGCGCCAGCAGTGCCCTGGCTAGCGTCACAGATACGCAGTATTTT
CDR3aa: CASSALASVTDTQYF
v_gene: TRBV10-1
abundance: NA
d_gene: NA
j_gene: TRBJ2-3

CDR3nt: TGTGCCAGCAGCCGCGAGGCACAGGGAAATGAAAAACTGTTTTTT
CDR3aa: CASSREAQGNEKLFF
v_gene: TRBV27
abundance: NA
d_gene: NA
j_gene: TRBJ1-4

CDR3nt: TGTGCCAGCAGCCAAGGGTTAGACTCTATGCGGGGCTACACCTTC
CDR3aa: CASSQGLDSMRGYTF
v_gene: TRBV4-2
abundance: once
d_gene: NA
j_gene: TRBJ1-2

CDR3nt: TGTGCCAGCAGCCCTCAACAGGGGCGGTTTGAAAAACTGTTTTTT
CDR3aa: CASSPQQGRFEKLFF
v_gene: TRBV14
abundance: NA
d_gene: TRBD1
j_gene: TRBJ1-4

CDR3nt: TGTGCCAGCAGCAGGGGACAGGGGGCGGCTGGGGCCAACGTCCTGACTTTC
CDR3aa: CASSRGQGAAGANVLTF
v_gene: TRBV7-9
abundance: NA
d_gene: TRBD1
j_gene: TRBJ2-6

CDR3nt: TGTGCCAGCAGCTCCGCATGGTCCAGGGGAAACACCATATATTTT
CDR3aa: CASSSAWSRGNTIYF
v_gene: TRBV5-4
abundance: few
d_gene: NA
j_gene: TRBJ1-3

CDR3nt: TGTGCCAGCAGTGCCCAGACGGGGAACCTCTATGGCTACACCTTC
CDR3aa: CASSAQTGNLYGYTF
v_gene: TRBV9
abundance: NA
d_gene: NA
j_gene: TRBJ1-2

CDR3nt: TGTGCCAGCAGCTTCCAGTTTTGGGAGCAGTACTTC
CDR3aa: CASSFQFWEQYF
v_gene: TRBV7-8
abundance: NA
d_gene: NA
j_gene: TRBJ2-7

CDR3nt: TGTGCCAGCAGTGAAGTTGCCGGGAGGGCCTCTGGCGAGCAGTACTTC
CDR3aa: CASSEVAGRASGEQYF
v_gene: TRBV2
abundance: NA
d_gene: TRBD2
j_gene: TRBJ2-7

CDR3nt: TGCGCCAGCAGCTCGGTACGGAGCCATGGCTACACCTTC
CDR3aa: CASSSVRSHGYTF
v_gene: TRBV5-1
abundance: NA
d_gene: NA
j_gene: TRBJ1-2

CDR3nt: TGTGCCAGCAGCCTATCGACTAGCGGGTTCTCCCGATACAATGAGCAGTTCTTC
CDR3aa: CASSLSTSGFSRYNEQFF
v_gene: TRBV7-9
abundance: NA
d_gene: TRBD2
j_gene: TRBJ2-1

CDR3nt: TGTGCCAGCAGTTTACTCTCTGGGGCCAACGTCCTGACTTTC
CDR3aa: CASSLLSGANVLTF
v_gene: TRBV27
abundance: NA
d_gene: NA
j_gene: TRBJ2-6

CDR3nt: TGTGCCAGCAGCTTAAGCGGGGAACACTATGGCTACACCTTC
CDR3aa: CASSLSGEHYGYTF
v_gene: TRBV11-3
abundance: once
d_gene: NA
j_gene: TRBJ1-2

CDR3nt: TGTGCCACCAGCAGAGATCGGGGGTCTGGAAACACCATATATTTT
CDR3aa: CATSRDRGSGNTIYF
v_gene: TRBV15
abundance: NA
d_gene: NA
j_gene: TRBJ1-3

CDR3nt: TGTGCCAGCAGTGATATGGGACAGGGCAACAATGAGCAGTTCTTC
CDR3aa: CASSDMGQGNNEQFF
v_gene: TRBV2
abundance: once
d_gene: TRBD1
j_gene: TRBJ2-1

CDR3nt: TGTGCCAGCAGGGACAGGGCATATGGCTACACCTTC
CDR3aa: CASRDRAYGYTF
v_gene: TRBV2
abundance: NA
d_gene: TRBD1
j_gene: TRBJ1-2

CDR3nt: TGCAGCGTTGAACTCGGAGAGACCCAGTACTTC
CDR3aa: CSVELGETQYF
v_gene: TRBV29-1
abundance: NA
d_gene: NA
j_gene: TRBJ2-5

CDR3nt: TGTGCCAGCAGTTTCCCGGGCAATCAGCCCCAGCATTTT
CDR3aa: CASSFPGNQPQHF
v_gene: TRBV28
abundance: NA
d_gene: NA
j_gene: TRBJ1-5

CDR3nt: TGTGCCATTCCGCTAGCGGTCCCTATGGTCGGGCAGTACTTC
CDR3aa: CAIPLAVPMVGQYF
v_gene: TRBV7-3
abundance: NA
d_gene: TRBD2
j_gene: TRBJ2-7

CDR3nt: TGTGCCAGCTCACCACCGAGGACAGGGGTACCAAACTATGGCTACACCTTC
CDR3aa: CASSPPRTGVPNYGYTF
v_gene: TRBV18
abundance: once
d_gene: TRBD1
j_gene: TRBJ1-2

CDR3nt: TGTGCCAGCAGTTCGTTGAGGACAGGTTTAAATCAGCCCCAGCATTTT
CDR3aa: CASSSLRTGLNQPQHF
v_gene: TRBV27
abundance: NA
d_gene: TRBD1
j_gene: TRBJ1-5

CDR3nt: TGTGCTAGTGCCAACGGGATTAAACACACTGAAGCTTTCTTT
CDR3aa: CASANGIKHTEAFF
v_gene: TRBV12-5
abundance: NA
d_gene: NA
j_gene: TRBJ1-1

CDR3nt: TGTGCCAGTACCTATAGTTATTCACAGGCCCCAAGTCACGGGGAGCTGTTTTTT
CDR3aa: CASTYSYSQAPSHGELFF
v_gene: TRBV19
abundance: NA
d_gene: NA
j_gene: TRBJ2-2

CDR3nt: TGTGCCAGCAGTTCAAGGGACAGGGTGAGAGATACGCAGTATTTT
CDR3aa: CASSSRDRVRDTQYF
v_gene: TRBV28
abundance: NA
d_gene: TRBD1
j_gene: TRBJ2-3

CDR3nt: TGTGCCAGCAGCCAAGATAGGACAGTTCCAAACTATGGCTACACCTTC
CDR3aa: CASSQDRTVPNYGYTF
v_gene: TRBV14
abundance: NA
d_gene: NA
j_gene: TRBJ1-2

CDR3nt: TGTGCCAGCAGCAAACGGTTGGACAGCGACAATGAGCAGTTCTTC
CDR3aa: CASSKRLDSDNEQFF
v_gene: TRBV21-1
abundance: NA
d_gene: NA
j_gene: TRBJ2-1

CDR3nt: TGTGCCAGCACCGTCCAGCCAGGGTACACTGAAGCTTTCTTT
CDR3aa: CASTVQPGYTEAFF
v_gene: TRBV2
abundance: few
d_gene: NA
j_gene: TRBJ1-1

CDR3nt: TGTGCCACCAGCAGAGATAACTACGAGCAGTACTTC
CDR3aa: CATSRDNYEQYF
v_gene: TRBV15
abundance: few
d_gene: NA
j_gene: TRBJ2-7

CDR3nt: TGTGCCAGCAGCTTCCGACTAGCGGGGAACTCTGGGGCCAACGTCCTGACTTTC
CDR3aa: CASSFRLAGNSGANVLTF
v_gene: TRBV9
abundance: NA
d_gene: TRBD2
j_gene: TRBJ2-6

CDR3nt: TGTGCCATCAGCCTTAACCGGGACATAGCACAAGAGACCCAGTACTTC
CDR3aa: CAISLNRDIAQETQYF
v_gene: TRBV10-3
abundance: once
d_gene: NA
j_gene: TRBJ2-5

CDR3nt: TGTGCCAGCAGCTTAGAACAATCCGAAGCTTTCTTT
CDR3aa: CASSLEQSEAFF
v_gene: TRBV11-3
abundance: NA
d_gene: NA
j_gene: TRBJ1-1

CDR3nt: TGTGCCAGCAGTTACCACCGGGACAGGGACTATGGCTACACCTTC
CDR3aa: CASSYHRDRDYGYTF
v_gene: TRBV6-5
abundance: once
d_gene: TRBD1
j_gene: TRBJ1-2

CDR3nt: TGTGCCAGCGCCCAGGACAGCCTCTATGGCTACACCTTC
CDR3aa: CASAQDSLYGYTF
v_gene: TRBV6-6
abundance: few
d_gene: NA
j_gene: TRBJ1-2

CDR3nt: TGCGCCAGCAGCCCCGGGAGTAGCTACAATGAGCAGTTCTTC
CDR3aa: CASSPGSSYNEQFF
v_gene: TRBV5-1
abundance: NA
d_gene: NA
j_gene: TRBJ2-1

CDR3nt: TGTGCCAGCAGCCTCAGGGACATATACGAGCAGTACTTC
CDR3aa: CASSLRDIYEQYF
v_gene: TRBV11-3
abundance: NA
d_gene: NA
j_gene: TRBJ2-7

CDR3nt: TGTGCCAGCAGCCAAGAAGCTGGGACAAAAAATTCCCCCCTCCACTTT
CDR3aa: CASSQEAGTKNSPLHF
v_gene: TRBV4-2
abundance: NA
d_gene: NA
j_gene: TRBJ1-6

CDR3nt: TGTGCCAGCAAGACAGGGGGGGAGACCCAGTACTTC
CDR3aa: CASKTGGETQYF
v_gene: TRBV6-5
abundance: NA
d_gene: TRBD1
j_gene: TRBJ2-5

CDR3nt: TGTGCCAGCACGGGGGAACTTATGGGGCGCGTTCAGCCCCAGCATTTT
CDR3aa: CASTGELMGRVQPQHF
v_gene: TRBV28
abundance: NA
d_gene: NA
j_gene: TRBJ1-5

CDR3nt: TGTGCCAGCAGCTTAACTGGGACAGGGGGAGGCACTGAAGCTTTCTTT
CDR3aa: CASSLTGTGGGTEAFF
v_gene: TRBV7-3
abundance: NA
d_gene: TRBD1
j_gene: TRBJ1-1